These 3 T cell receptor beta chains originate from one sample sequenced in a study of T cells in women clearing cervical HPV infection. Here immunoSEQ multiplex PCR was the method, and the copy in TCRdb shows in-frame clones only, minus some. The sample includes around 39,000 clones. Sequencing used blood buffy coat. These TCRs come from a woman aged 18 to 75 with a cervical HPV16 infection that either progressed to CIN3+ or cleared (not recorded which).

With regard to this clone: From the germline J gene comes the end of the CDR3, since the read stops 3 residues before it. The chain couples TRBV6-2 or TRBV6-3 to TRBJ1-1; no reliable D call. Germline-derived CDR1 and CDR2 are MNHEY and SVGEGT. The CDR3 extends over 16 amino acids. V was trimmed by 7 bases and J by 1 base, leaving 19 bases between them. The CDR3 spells CASTTSPFRRNTEAFF. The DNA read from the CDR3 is TGTGCCAGCACCACCAGTCCCTTTCGCAGGAACACTGAA.

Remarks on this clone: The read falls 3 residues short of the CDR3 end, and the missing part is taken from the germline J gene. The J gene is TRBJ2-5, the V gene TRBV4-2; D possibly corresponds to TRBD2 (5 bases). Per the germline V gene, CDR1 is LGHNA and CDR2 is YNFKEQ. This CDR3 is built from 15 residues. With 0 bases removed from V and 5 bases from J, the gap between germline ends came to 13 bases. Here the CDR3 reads CASSQDGSGGETQYF. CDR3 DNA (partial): TGTGCCAGCAGCCAAGATGGATCAGGCGGGGAGACC.

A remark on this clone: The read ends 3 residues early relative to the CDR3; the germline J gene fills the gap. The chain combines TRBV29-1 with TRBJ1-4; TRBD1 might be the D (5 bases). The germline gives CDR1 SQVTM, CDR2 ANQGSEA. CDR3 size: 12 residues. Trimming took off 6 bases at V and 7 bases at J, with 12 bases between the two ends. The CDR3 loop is CSVGRMGEKLFF. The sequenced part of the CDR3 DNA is TGCAGCGTGGGGCGAATGGGTGAAAAA. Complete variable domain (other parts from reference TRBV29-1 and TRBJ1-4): SAVISQKPSRDICQRGTSLTIQCQVDSQVTMMFWYRQQPGQSLTLIATANQGSEATYESGFVIDKFPISRPNLTFSTLTVSNMSPEDSSIYLCSVGRMGEKLFFGSGTQLSVL.